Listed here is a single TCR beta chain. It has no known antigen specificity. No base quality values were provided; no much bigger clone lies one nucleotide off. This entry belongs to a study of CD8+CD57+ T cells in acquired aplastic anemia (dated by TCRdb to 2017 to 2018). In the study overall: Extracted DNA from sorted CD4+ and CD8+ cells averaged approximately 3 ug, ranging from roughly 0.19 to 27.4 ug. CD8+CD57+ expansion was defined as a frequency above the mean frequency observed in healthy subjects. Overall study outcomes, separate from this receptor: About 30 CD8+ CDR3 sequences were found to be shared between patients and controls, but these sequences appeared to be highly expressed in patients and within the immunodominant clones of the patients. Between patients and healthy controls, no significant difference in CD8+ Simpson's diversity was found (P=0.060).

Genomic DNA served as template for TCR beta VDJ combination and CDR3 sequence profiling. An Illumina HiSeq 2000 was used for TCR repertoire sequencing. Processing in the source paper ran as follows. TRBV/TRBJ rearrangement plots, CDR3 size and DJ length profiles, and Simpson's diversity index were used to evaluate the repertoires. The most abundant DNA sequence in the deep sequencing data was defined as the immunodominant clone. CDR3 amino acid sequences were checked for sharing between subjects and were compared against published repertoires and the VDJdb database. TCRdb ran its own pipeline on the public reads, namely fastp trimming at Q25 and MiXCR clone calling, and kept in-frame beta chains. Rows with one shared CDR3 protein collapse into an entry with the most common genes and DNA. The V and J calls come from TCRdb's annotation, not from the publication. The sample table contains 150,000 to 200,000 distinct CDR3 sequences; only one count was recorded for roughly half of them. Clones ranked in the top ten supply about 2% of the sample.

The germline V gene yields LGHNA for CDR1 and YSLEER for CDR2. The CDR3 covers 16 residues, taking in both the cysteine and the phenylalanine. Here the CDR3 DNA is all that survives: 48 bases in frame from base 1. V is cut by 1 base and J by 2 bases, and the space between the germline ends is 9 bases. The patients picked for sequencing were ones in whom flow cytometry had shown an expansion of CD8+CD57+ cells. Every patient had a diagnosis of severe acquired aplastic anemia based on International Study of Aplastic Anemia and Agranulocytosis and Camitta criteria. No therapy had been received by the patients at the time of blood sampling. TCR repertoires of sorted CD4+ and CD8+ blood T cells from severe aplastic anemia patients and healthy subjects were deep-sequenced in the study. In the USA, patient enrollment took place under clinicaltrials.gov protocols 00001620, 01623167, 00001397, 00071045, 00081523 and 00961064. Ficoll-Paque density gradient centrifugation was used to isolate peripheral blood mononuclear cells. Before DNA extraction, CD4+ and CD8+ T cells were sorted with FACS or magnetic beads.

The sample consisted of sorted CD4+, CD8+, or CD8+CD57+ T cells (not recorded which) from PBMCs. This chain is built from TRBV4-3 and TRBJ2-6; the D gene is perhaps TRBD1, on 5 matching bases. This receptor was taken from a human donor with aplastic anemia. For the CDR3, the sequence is CASSQAKGTGANVLTF. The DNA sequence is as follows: TGCGCCAGCAGCCAAGCTAAGGGGACTGGGGCCAACGTCCTGACTTTC.